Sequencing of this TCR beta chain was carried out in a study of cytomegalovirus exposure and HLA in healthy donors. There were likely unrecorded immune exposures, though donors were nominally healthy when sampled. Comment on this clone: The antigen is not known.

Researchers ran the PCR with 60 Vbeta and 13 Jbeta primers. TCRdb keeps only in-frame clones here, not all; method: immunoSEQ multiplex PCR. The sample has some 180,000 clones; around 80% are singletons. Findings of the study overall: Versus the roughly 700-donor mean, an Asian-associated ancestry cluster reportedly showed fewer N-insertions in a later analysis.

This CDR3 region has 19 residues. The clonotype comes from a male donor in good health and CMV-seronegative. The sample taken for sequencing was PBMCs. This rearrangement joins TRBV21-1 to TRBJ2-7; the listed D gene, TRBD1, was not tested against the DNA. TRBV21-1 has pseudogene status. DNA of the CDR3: TGTGCCAGCAGCAAAGATTCTAAGACTCGACAGGGGCAAGCTTGCGAGCAGTACTTC. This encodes CASSKDSKTRQGQACEQYF.